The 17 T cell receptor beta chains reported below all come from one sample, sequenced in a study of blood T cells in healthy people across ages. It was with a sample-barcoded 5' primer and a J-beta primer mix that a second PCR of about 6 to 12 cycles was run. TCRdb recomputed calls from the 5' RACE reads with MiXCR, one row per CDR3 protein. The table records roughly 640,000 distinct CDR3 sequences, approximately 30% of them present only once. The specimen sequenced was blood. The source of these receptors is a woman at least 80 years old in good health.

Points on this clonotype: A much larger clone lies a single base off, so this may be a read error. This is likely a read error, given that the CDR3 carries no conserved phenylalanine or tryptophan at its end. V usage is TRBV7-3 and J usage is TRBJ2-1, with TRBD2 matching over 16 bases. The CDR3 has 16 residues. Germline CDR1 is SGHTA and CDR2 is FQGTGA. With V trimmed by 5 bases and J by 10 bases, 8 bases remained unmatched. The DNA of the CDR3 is TGTGCCAGCAGCCTAGGGACTAGCGGGGGGGCTTGGGAGCAGTTCTGC. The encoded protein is CASSLGTSGGAWEQFC.

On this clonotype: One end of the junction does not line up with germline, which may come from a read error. The CDR3 nucleotides read TGTGCCAGCACCCGGAGGGACATCAACACAGACACGCAGTATTTT. Protein: CASTRRDINTDTQYF. V usage is TRBV7-8 and J usage is TRBJ2-3; tentatively, D is TRBD1 or TRBD2 (6 bases each). From germline, CDR1 is SGHVS and CDR2 FQNEAQ. This CDR3 spans 15 amino acids.

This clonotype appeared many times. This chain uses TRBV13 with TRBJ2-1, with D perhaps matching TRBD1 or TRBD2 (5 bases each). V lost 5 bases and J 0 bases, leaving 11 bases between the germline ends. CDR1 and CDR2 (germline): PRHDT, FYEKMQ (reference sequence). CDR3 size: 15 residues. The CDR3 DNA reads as TGTGCCAGCAGCCGGGACCCGAGCTCCTACAATGAGCAGTTCTTC. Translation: CASSRDPSSYNEQFF.

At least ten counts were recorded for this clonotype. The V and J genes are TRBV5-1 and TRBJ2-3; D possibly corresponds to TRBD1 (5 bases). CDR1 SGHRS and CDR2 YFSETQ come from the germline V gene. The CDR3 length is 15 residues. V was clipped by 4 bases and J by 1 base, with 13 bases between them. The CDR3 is CASSAQGVGTDTQYF. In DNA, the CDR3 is TGCGCCAGCAGCGCGCAGGGTGTCGGCACAGATACGCAGTATTTT.

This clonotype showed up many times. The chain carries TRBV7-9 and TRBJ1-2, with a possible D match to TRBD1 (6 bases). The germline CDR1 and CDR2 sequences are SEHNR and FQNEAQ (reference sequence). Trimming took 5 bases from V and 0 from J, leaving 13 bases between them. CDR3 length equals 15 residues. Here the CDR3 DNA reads TGTGCCAGCAGCCAATCAGGGGAGTCTAACTATGGCTACACCTTC. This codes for CASSQSGESNYGYTF. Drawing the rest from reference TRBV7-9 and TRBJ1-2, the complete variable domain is DTGVSQNPRHKITKRGQNVTFRCDPISEHNRLYWYRQTLGQGPEFLTYFQNEAQLEKSRLLSDRFSAERPKGSFSTLEIQRTEQGDSAMYLCASSQSGESNYGYTFGSGTRLTVV.

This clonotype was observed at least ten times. The CDR3 DNA sequence: TGTGCCAGCGGAGACACCATTCAGGCTAACTATGGCTACACCTTC. It yields the protein CASGDTIQANYGYTF. The chain couples TRBV6-5 to TRBJ1-2; D not resolved. The CDR3 sequence is 15 residues long. V was clipped by 8 bases and J by 0 bases, with 16 bases between them. The germline V gene encodes CDR1 MNHEY and CDR2 SVGAGI.

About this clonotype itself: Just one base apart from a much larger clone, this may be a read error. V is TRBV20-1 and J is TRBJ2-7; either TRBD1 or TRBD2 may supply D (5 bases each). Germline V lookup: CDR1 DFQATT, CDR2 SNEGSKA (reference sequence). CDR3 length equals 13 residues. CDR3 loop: CSAGTVNSYGQYF. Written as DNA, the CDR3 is TGCAGTGCTGGGACGGTGAACTCCTACGGGCAGTACTTC.

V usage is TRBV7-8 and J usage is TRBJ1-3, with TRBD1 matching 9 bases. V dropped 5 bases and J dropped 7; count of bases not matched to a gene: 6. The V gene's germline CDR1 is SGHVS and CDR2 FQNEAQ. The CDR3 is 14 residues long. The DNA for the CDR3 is TGTGCCAGCAGCCAACGAGGACAGGGGAACACCATATATTTT. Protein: CASSQRGQGNTIYF.

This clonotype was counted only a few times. The CDR3 reads CASSLKWDTEAFF. The CDR3 DNA reads as TGTGCCAGCAGCTTAAAGTGGGACACTGAAGCTTTCTTT. The J gene is TRBJ1-1, the V gene TRBV7-6, with D unresolved. This CDR3 comprises 13 residues. Trimming removed 2 bases from V and 3 bases from J, with 7 bases in between. From germline, CDR1 is SGHVS and CDR2 FNYEAQ.

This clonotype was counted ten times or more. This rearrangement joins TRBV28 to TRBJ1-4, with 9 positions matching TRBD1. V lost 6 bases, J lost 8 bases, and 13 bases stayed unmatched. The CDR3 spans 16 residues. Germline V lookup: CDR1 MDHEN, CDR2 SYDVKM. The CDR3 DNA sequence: TGTGCCAGCAGCAGTCCCGGGACAGGGTTAAGAGAAAAACTGTTTTTT. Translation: CASSSPGTGLREKLFF.

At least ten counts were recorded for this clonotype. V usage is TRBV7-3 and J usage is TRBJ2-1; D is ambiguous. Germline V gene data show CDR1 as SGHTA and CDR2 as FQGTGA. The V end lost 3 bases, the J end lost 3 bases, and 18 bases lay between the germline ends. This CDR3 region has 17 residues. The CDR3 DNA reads TGTGCCAGCAGCTTTTTGCCGGGTGCGAAGAGCTACAATGAGCAGTTCTTC. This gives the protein CASSFLPGAKSYNEQFF. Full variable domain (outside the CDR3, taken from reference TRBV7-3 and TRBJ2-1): GAGVSQTPSNKVTEKGKYVELRCDPISGHTALYWYRQSLGQGPEFLIYFQGTGAADDSGLPNDRFFAVRPEGSVSTLKIQRTERGDSAVYLCASSFLPGAKSYNEQFFGPGTRLTVL.

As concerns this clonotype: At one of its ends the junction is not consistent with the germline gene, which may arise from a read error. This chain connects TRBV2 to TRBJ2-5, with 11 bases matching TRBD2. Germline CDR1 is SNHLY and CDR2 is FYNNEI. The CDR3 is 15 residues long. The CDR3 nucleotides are TGTGCCAGCACCGGGACTAGCGGATACCAAGGGACCCAGTACTTC. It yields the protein CASTGTSGYQGTQYF. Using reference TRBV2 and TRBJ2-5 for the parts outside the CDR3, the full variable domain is EPEVTQTPSHQVTQMGQEVILRCVPISNHLYFYWYRQILGQKVEFLVSFYNNEISEKSEIFDDQFSVERPDGSNFTLKIRSTKLEDSAMYFCASTGTSGYQGTQYFGPGTRLLVL.

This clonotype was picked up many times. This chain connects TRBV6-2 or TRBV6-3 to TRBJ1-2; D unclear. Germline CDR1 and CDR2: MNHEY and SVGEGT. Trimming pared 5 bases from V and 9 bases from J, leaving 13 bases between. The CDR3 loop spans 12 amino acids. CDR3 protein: CASSHDVERYTF. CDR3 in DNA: TGTGCCAGCAGTCACGACGTGGAGCGCTACACCTTC.

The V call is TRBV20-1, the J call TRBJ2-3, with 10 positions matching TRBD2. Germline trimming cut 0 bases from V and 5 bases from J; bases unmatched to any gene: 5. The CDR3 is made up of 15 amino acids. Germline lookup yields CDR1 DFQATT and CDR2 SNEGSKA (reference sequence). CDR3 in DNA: TGCAGTGCTAGAGATCTAGCGGGGGCTGGAGATACGCAGTATTTT. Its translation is CSARDLAGAGDTQYF.

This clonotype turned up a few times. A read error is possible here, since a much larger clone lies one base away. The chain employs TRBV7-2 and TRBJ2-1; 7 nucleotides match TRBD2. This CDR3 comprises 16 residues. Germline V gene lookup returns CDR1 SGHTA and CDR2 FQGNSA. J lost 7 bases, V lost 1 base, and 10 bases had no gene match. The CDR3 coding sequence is TGTGCCAGCAGCTTAGGAGAGCGGGGCGGCTGTAATGAGCAGTTCTTC. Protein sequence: CASSLGERGGCNEQFF.

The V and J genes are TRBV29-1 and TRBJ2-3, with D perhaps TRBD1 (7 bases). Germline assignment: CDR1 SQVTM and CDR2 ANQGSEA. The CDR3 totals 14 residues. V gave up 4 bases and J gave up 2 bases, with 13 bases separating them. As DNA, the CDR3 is TGCAGCGTTGCCTTCAGGGGGGCCACAGATACGCAGTATTTT. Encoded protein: CSVAFRGATDTQYF.

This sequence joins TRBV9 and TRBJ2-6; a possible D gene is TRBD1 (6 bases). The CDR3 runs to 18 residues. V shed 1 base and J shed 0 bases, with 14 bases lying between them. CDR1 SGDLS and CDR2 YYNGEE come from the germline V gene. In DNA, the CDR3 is TGTGCCAGCAGCGTAAAACGGGACATTACCTCTGGGGCCAACGTCCTGACTTTC. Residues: CASSVKRDITSGANVLTF.